The rows below give T cell receptor beta chains drawn from one sample of a study of blood T cell repertoires in COVID-19. The table came from immunoSEQ multiplex PCR; TCRdb's copy has only in-frame clones and leaves some out. The sample lists approximately 80,000 clones, 82% occurring once. The sequenced material came from peripheral blood. The receptors here all came from a human donor in a cohort sampled during active COVID-19. Both conserved end residues are part of each CDR3. D genes are given only for firm matches. Rows give clone size only sometimes, using once, few, many, or a class for an expanded clone.

v_call d_call clone_size cdr3_aa
TRBV5-1 TRBD2 - CASSIGTREETQYF
TRBV28 TRBD1 - CASSPIFRDRVVRGTGEQYF
TRBV5-1 TRBD1 - CASSFLRPGQMNSPLHF
TRBV19 - - CATHPVGTYKGATNEKLFF
TRBV3-1/TRBV3-2 - - CASSQSDRNTEAFF
TRBV2 TRBD1 - CASSVTTGTLGGYTF
TRBV7-8 - - CASSLTDINYGYTF
TRBV7-9 TRBD2 - CASSLAGGRETQYF
TRBV29-1 - - CSVDQGLTEAFF
TRBV24-1 - - CATSTGLPPYEQYF
TRBV10-3 - - CAITEGRGNTEAFF
TRBV5-1 TRBD2 - CASSSGTSGRSTDTQYF
TRBV6-5 TRBD2 few CASRTSSIYEQYF
TRBV7-3 - - CASSRGQNTGELFF
TRBV3-1/TRBV3-2 - - CASSQERRGELFF
TRBV18 - once CASSPGAGKLFF
TRBV7-3 - - CASSFSTGELFF
TRBV5-1 - - CASSLGRANEQYF
TRBV19 - - CASSASADFPETQYF
TRBV6-6 TRBD1 - CASSYHPGQGFPGYTF
TRBV7-8 - - CASSLDRNFNQPQHF
TRBV15 - - CATSRDQRGYEQYF